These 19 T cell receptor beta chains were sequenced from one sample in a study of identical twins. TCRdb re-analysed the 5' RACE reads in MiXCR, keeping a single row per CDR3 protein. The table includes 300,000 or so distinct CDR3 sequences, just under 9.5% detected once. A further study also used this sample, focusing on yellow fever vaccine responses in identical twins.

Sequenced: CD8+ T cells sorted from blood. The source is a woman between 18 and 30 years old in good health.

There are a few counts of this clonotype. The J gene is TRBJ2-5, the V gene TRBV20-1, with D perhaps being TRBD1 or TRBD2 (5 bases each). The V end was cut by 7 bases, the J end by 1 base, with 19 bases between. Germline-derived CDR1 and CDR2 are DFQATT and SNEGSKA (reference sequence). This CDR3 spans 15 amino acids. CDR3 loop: CSDGVLNGAQETQYF. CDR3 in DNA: TGCAGTGACGGAGTACTAAACGGGGCCCAAGAGACCCAGTACTTC.

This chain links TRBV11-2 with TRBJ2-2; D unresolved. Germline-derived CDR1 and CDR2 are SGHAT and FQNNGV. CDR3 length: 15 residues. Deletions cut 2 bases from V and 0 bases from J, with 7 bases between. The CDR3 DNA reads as TGTGCCAGCAGCTTATGGGTCACGAACACCGGGGAGCTGTTTTTT. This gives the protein CASSLWVTNTGELFF.

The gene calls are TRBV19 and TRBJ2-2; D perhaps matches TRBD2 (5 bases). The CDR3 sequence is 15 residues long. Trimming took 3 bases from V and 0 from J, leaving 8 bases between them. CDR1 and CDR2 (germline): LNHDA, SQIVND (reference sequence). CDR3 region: CASSISDPNTGELFF. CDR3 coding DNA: TGTGCCAGTAGTATTAGCGATCCGAACACCGGGGAGCTGTTTTTT.

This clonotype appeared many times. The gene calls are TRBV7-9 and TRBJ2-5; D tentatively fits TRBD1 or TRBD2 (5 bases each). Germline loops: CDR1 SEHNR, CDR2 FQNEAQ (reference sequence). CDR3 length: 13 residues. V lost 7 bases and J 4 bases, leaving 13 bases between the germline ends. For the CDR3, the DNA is TGTGCCAGCAAAATGGGGGAGAGAGAGACCCAGTACTTC. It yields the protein CASKMGERETQYF.

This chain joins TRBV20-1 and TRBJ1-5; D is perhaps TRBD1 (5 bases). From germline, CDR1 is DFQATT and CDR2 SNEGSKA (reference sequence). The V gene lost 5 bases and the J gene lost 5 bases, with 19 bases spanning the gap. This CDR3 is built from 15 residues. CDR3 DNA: TGCAGTGCTGGGGAACACCGGGACCGAGATCAGCCCCAGCATTTT. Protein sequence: CSAGEHRDRDQPQHF.

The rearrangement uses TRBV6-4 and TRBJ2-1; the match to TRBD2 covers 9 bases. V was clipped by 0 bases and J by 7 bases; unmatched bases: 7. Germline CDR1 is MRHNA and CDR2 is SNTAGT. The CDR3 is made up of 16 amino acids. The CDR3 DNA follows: TGTGCCAGCAGTGACTCGGTGGCTAGCGGGGTTAATGAGCAGTTCTTC. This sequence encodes CASSDSVASGVNEQFF.

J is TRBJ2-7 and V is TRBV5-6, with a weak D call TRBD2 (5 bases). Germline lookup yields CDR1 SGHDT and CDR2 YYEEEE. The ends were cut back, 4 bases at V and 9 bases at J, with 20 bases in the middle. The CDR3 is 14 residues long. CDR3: CASSTSGSYYVQYF. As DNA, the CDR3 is TGTGCCAGCAGCACCTCGGGGTCCTATTATGTGCAGTACTTC.

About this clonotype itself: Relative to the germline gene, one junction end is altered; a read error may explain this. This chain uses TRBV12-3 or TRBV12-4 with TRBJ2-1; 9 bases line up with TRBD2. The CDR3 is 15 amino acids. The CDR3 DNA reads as TGTGCCAGCAGTTTTCGCGGGAGGGCCATAGATGAGCAGTCCTTC. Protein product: CASSFRGRAIDEQSF.

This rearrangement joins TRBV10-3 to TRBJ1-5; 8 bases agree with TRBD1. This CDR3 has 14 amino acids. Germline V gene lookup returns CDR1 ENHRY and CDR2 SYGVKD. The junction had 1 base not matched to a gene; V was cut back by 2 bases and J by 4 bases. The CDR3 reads CAISETGGNQPQHF. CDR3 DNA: TGTGCCATCAGTGAGACAGGGGGTAATCAGCCCCAGCATTTT.

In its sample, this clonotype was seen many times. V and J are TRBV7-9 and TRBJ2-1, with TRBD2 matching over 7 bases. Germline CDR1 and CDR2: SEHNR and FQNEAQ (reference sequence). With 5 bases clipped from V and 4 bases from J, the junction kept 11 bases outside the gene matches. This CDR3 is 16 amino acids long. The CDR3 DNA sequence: TGTGCCAGCAGCGCCTCCGGACTAGTAAGTTACAATGAGCAGTTCTTC. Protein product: CASSASGLVSYNEQFF.

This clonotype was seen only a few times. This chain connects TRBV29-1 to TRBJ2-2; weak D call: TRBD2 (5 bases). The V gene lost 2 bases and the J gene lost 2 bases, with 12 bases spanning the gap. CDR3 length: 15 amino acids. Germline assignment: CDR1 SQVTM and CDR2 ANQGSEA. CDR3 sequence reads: CSVEIPGKNTGELFF. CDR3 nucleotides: TGCAGCGTTGAAATCCCGGGAAAAAACACCGGGGAGCTGTTTTTT.

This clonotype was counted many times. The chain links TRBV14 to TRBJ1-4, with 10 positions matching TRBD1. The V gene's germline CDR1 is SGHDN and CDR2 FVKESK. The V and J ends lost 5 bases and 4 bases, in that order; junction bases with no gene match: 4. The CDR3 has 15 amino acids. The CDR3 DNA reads TGTGCCAGCAGCTACCGGGACAGGGGTAATGAAAAACTGTTTTTT. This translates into CASSYRDRGNEKLFF.

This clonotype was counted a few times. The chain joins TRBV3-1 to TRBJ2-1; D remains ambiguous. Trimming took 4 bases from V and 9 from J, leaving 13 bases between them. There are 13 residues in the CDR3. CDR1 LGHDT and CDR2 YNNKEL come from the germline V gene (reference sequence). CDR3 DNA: TGTGCCAGCAGCCCTACTCTAAGTGCTGAGCAGTTCTTC. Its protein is CASSPTLSAEQFF.

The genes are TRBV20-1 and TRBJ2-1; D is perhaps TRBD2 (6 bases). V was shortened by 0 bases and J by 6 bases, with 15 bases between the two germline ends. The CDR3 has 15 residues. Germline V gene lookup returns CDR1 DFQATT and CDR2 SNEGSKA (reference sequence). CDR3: CSARDPLAHANEQFF. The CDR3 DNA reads TGCAGTGCTAGAGATCCACTAGCTCATGCCAATGAGCAGTTCTTC.

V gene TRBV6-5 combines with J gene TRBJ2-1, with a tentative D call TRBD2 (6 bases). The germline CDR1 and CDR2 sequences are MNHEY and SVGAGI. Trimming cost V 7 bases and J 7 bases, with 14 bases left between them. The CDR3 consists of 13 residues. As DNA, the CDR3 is TGTGCCAGCACTTCGGGACTCCCTAATGAGCAGTTCTTC. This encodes CASTSGLPNEQFF.

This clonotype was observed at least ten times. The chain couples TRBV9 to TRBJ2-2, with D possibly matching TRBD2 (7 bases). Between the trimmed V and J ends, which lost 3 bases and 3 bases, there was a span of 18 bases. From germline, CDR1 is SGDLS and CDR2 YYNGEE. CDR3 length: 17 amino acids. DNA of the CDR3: TGTGCCAGCAGCGCGAGGTGGGGGGGCTCGGACACCGGGGAGCTGTTTTTT. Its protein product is CASSARWGGSDTGELFF.

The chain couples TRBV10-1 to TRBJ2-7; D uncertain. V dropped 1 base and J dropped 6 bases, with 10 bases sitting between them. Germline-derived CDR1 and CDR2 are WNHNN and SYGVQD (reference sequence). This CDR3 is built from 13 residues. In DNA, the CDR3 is TGCGCCAGCAGTGAGTTGTCGACGTCCGAGCAGTACTTC. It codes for CASSELSTSEQYF.

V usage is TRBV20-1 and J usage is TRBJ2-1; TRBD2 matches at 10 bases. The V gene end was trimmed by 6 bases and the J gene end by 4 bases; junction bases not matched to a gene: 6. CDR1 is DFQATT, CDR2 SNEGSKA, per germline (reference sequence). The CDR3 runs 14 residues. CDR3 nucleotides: TGCAGTGCACGGAGCGGGGGGGCTTACAATGAGCAGTTCTTC. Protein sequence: CSARSGGAYNEQFF.

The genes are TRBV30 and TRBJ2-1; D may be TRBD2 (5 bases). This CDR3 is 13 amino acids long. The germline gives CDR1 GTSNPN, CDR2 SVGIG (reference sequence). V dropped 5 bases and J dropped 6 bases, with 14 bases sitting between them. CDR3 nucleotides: TGTGCCTGGGGGAGACCCGCCGGCAATGAGCAGTTCTTC. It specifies CAWGRPAGNEQFF.